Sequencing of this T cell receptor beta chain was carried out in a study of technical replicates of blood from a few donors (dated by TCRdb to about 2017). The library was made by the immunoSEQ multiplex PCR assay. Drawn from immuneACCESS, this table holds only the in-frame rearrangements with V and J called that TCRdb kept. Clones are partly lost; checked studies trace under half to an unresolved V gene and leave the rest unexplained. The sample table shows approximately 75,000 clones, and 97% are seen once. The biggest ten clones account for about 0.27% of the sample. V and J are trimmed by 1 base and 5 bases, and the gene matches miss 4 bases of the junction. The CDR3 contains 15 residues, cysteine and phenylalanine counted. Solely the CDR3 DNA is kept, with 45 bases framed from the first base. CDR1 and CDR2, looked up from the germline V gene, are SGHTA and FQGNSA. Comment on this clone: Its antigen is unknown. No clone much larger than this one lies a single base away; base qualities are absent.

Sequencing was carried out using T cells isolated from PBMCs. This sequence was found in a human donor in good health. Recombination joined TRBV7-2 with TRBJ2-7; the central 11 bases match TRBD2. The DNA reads TGTGCCAGCAGCTTAGTACTAGCGGGAGACAACGAGCAGTACTTC. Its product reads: CASSLVLAGDNEQYF.